This T cell receptor (beta chain) was obtained from a study of blood T cell repertoires in COVID-19. The study recruited people aged roughly 18 to 89 years across approximately 24 US areas. Profiled with immunoSEQ multiplex PCR; TCRdb holds only in-frame clones, not every one. This sample carries about 270,000 clones, around 89% of them seen once, and the ten largest clones take about 4%. Germline V gene data show CDR1 as WNHNN and CDR2 as SYGVQD (reference sequence). V lost 9 bases to trimming and J lost 7 bases; unmatched junction nucleotides: 4. The CDR3 is 11 amino acids. The source is a woman in her 30s with acute COVID-19. The V call is TRBV10-1, the J call TRBJ1-2; 8 positions agree with TRBD1. Sequencing was carried out using PBMCs or T cells enriched from blood (not recorded which). CDR3 amino acids: CASQGARGYTF. Here the CDR3 DNA reads TGCGCCAGTCAGGGGGCGCGTGGCTACACCTTC.